The sample holds a few counts of the clone carrying this T cell receptor beta chain. Its antigen is still unknown. The data derive from a study of response to subunit inactivated influenza vaccine. TCRdb passed the RT-PCR reads through MiXCR, listing each CDR3 protein once. The sample consists of about 780,000 distinct CDR3 sequences, around 20% of them appearing once. Study conclusions and caveats: Few additional T cells are recruited per seasonal influenza vaccination, authors suggested.

CDR1 is SGHTA and CDR2 is FQGNSA in the germline V gene. The CDR3 totals 13 residues. Trimming removed 5 bases from V and 7 bases from J; junction bases left unmatched: 7. This clonotype was sampled from a man over 45 who received an inactivated influenza vaccine. The chain couples TRBV7-2 to TRBJ2-5; 7 bases match TRBD2. This specimen was PBMCs from blood, taken around 5 days after vaccination. In DNA form, the CDR3 reads TGTGCCAGCAGCCTAAAGCGGGACGGGACCCAGTACTTC. It yields the protein CASSLKRDGTQYF.